This paragraph reports one T cell receptor (beta chain). Its target is unknown. The time point was: patch test 2, 6 weeks after DPC sensitization. Indicated treatment: therapeutic diphenylcyclopropenone sensitization with weekly scalp DPC. These data belong to a study of human T cells and chemical hapten exposure. The study's findings and limits: Alopecia in all donors means immunity may differ from healthy individuals.

CDR1 is LGHDT, CDR2 YNNKEL, per germline (reference sequence). The V gene lost 1 base and the J gene lost 4 bases, with 10 bases spanning the gap. CDR3 length: 14 amino acids. TCRdb passed the RACE reads through MiXCR, listing each CDR3 protein once. The data contain more than 70,000 distinct CDR3 sequences, around 10% of them singletons. The chain combines TRBV3-1 with TRBJ1-2; a weak D match, TRBD1 (6 bases). The sequencing here drew on whole blood, taken in connection with sensitization to the hapten diphenylcyclopropenone (DPC). This receptor was taken from a man younger than 35 with alopecia areata. Some clones in this sample may be carry-over from other donors' samples. In nucleotides, the CDR3 is TGTGCCAGCAGCCAAGTAGCGGGGGCCTATGGCTACACCTTC. Amino acids: CASSQVAGAYGYTF.